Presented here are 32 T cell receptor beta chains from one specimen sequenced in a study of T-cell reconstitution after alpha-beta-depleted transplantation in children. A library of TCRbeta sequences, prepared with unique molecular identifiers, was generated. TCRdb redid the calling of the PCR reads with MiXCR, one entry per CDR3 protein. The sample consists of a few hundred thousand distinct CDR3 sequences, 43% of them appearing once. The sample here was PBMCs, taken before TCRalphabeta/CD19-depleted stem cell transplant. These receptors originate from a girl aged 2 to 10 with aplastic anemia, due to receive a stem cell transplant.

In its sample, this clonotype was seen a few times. The CDR3, as DNA: TGTGCCAGCAGTCCCAGGACAGGGTGGGTCTATGGCTACACCTTC. This translates into CASSPRTGWVYGYTF. The rearrangement joins TRBV12-3 or TRBV12-4 to TRBJ1-2; 8 nucleotides match TRBD1. This CDR3 comprises 15 residues. V lost 5 bases and J lost 4; bases outside the gene matches: 9.

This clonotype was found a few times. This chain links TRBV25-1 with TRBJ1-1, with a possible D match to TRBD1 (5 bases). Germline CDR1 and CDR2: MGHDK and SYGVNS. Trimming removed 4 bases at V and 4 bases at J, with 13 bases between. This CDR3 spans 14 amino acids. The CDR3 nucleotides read TGTGCCAGCAGTGTCCGGCAGGGAGGCACTGAAGCTTTCTTT. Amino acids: CASSVRQGGTEAFF.

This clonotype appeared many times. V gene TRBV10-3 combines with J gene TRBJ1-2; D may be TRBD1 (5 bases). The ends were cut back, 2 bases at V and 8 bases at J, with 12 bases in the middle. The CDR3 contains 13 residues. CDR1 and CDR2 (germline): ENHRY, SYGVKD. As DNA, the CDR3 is TGTGCCATCAGTGAGCCACTCAGGGTGGGCTACACCTTC. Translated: CAISEPLRVGYTF.

CDR3 amino acids: CASSRRLTSSYEQYF. The CDR3 DNA reads TGTGCCAGCAGCCGTCGGTTGACCTCCTCCTACGAGCAGTACTTC. The chain combines TRBV7-2 with TRBJ2-7; D remains unclear. The CDR3 is 15 amino acids. Trimming stripped 5 bases from V and 0 bases from J, with 14 bases between. Germline V lookup: CDR1 SGHTA, CDR2 FQGNSA.

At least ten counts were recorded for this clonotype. CDR3 DNA sequence: TGCAGTGCTAGAGATGAAAGACAGTCCGCAGATACGCAGTATTTT. This translates into CSARDERQSADTQYF. The V gene is TRBV20-1, the J gene TRBJ2-3; D may be TRBD1 (5 bases). With 0 bases removed from V and 4 bases from J, the gap between germline ends came to 14 bases. The CDR3 is 15 residues long. Germline-derived CDR1 and CDR2 are DFQATT and SNEGSKA (reference sequence).

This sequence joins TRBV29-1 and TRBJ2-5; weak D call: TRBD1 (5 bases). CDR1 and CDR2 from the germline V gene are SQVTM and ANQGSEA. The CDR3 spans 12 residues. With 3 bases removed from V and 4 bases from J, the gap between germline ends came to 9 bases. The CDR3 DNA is TGCAGCGTTGATAGACAGCGAGAGACCCAGTACTTC. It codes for CSVDRQRETQYF.

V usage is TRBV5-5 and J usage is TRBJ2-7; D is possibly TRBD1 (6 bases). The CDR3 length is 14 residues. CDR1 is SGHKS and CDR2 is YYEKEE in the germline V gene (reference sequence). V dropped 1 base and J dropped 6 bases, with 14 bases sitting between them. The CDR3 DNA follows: TGTGCCAGCAGCTTGTGGCAGGGGACGATCGAGCAGTACTTC. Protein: CASSLWQGTIEQYF.

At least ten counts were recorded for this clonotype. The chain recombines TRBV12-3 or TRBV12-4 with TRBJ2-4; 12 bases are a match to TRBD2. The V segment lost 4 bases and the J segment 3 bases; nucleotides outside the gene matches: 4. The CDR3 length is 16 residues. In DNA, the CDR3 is TGTGCCAGCAGTTCTAGCGGGAGGGTAGGCAAAAACATTCAGTACTTC. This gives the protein CASSSSGRVGKNIQYF.

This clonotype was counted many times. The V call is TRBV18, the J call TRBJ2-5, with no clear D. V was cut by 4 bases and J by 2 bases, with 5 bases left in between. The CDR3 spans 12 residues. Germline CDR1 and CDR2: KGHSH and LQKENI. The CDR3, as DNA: TGTGCCAGCTCACAGCTACAAGAGACCCAGTACTTC. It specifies CASSQLQETQYF. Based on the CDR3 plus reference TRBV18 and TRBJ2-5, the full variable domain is NAGVMQNPRHLVRRRGQEARLRCSPMKGHSHVYWYRQLPEEGLKFMVYLQKENIIDESGMPKERFSAEFPKEGPSILRIQQVVRGDSAAYFCASSQLQETQYFGPGTRLLVL.

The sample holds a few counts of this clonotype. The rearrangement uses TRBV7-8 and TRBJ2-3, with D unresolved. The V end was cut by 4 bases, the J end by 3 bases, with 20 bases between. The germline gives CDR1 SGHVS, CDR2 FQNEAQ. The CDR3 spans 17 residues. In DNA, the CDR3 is TGTGCCAGCAGCTGGTCAAGGGTGCAGCTAGGAACAGATACGCAGTATTTT. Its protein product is CASSWSRVQLGTDTQYF.

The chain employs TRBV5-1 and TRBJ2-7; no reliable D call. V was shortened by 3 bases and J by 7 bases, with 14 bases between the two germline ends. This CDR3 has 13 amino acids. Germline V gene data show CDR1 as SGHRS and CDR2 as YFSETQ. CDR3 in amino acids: CASSYDGIGEQYF. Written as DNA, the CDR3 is TGCGCCAGCAGCTACGACGGCATCGGGGAGCAGTACTTC.

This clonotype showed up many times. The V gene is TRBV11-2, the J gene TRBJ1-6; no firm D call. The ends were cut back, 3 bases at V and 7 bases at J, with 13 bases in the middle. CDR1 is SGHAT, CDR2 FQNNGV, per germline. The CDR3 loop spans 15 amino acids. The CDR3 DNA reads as TGTGCCAGCAGCTTTGGAAACAAGGAAAATTCACCCCTCCACTTT. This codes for CASSFGNKENSPLHF.

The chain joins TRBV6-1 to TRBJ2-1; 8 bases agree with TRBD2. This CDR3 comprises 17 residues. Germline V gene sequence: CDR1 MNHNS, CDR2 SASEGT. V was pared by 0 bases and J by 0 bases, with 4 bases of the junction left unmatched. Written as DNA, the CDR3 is TGTGCCAGCAGTGAAGCCCTAGCGGGCAGCTCCTACAATGAGCAGTTCTTC. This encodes CASSEALAGSSYNEQFF.

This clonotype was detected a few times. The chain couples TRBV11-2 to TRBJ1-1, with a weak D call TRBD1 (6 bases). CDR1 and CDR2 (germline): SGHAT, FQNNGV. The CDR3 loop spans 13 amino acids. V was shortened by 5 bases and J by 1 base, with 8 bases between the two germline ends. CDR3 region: CASSPGQNTEAFF. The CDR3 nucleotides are TGTGCCAGCAGCCCGGGACAGAACACTGAAGCTTTCTTT.

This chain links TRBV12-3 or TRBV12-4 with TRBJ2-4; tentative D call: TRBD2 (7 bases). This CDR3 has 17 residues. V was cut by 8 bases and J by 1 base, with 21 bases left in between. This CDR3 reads CASGKPRGAAAKNIQYF. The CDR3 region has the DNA TGTGCCAGCGGGAAGCCTCGGGGGGCGGCGGCCAAAAACATTCAGTACTTC.

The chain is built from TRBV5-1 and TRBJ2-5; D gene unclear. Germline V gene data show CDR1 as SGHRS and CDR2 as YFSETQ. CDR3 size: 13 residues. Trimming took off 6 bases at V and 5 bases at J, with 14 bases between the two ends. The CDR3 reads CASTTTARETQYF. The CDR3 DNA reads TGCGCCAGCACTACGACCGCCAGGGAGACCCAGTACTTC.

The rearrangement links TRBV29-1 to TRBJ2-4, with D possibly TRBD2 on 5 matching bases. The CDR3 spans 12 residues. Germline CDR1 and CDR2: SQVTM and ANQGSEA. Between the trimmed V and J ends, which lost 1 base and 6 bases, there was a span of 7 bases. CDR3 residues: CSVEVRGNIQYF. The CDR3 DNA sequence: TGCAGCGTTGAAGTCCGGGGAAACATTCAGTACTTC. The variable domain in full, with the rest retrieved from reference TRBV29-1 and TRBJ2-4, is SAVISQKPSRDICQRGTSLTIQCQVDSQVTMMFWYRQQPGQSLTLIATANQGSEATYESGFVIDKFPISRPNLTFSTLTVSNMSPEDSSIYLCSVEVRGNIQYFGAGTRLSVL.

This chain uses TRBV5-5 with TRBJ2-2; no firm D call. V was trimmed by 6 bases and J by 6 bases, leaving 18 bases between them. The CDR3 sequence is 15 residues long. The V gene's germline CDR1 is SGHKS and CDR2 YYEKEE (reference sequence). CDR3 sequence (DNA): TGTGCCAGCATCAACCAGGCCACCCTCGCCGGGGAGCTGTTTTTT. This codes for CASINQATLAGELFF.

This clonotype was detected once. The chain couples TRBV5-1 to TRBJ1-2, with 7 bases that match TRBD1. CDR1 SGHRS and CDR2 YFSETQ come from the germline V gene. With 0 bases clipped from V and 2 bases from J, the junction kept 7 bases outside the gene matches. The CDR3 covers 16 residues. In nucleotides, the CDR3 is TGCGCCAGCAGCTTGGCGGAGGGGGCGTCAAACTATGGCTACACCTTC. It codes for CASSLAEGASNYGYTF. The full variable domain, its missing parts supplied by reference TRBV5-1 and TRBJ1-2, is KAGVTQTPRYLIKTRGQQVTLSCSPISGHRSVSWYQQTPGQGLQFLFEYFSETQRNKGNFPGRFSGRQFSNSRSEMNVSTLELGDSALYLCASSLAEGASNYGYTFGSGTRLTVV.

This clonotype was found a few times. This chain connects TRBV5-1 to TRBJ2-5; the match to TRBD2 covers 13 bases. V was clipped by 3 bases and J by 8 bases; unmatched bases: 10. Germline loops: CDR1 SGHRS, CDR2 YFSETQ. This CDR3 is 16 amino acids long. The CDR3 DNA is TGCGCCAGCAGCTCCTGGACTAGCGGGAGTTATGATACCCAGTACTTC. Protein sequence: CASSSWTSGSYDTQYF.

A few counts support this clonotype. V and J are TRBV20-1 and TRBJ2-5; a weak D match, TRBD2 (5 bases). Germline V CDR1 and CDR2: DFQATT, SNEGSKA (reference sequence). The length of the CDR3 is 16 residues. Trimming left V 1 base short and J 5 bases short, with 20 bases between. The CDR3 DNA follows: TGCAGTGCTAGAGGCCCGCCCTCGCGGGCGAGGGAGACCCAGTACTTC. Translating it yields CSARGPPSRARETQYF.

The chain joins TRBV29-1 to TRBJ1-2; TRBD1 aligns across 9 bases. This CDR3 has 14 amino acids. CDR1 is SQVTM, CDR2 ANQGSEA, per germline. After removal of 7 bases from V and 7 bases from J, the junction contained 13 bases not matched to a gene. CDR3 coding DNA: TGCAGCGGCCTCGCCGGGACAGGGTCGGTTGGCTACACCTTC. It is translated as CSGLAGTGSVGYTF.

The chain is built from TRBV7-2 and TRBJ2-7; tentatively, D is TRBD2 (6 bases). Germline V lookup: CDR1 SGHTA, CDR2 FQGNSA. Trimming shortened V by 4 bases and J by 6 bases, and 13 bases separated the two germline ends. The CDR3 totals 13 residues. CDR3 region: CASSSALGGEQYF. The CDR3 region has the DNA TGTGCCAGCAGCTCCGCTCTCGGGGGCGAGCAGTACTTC.

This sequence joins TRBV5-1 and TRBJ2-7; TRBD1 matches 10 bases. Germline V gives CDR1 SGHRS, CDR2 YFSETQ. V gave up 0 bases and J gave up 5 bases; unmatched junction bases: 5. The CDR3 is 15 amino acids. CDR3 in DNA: TGCGCCAGCAGCTTGGGACAGGGGGCTTACAACGAGCAGTACTTC. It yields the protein CASSLGQGAYNEQYF. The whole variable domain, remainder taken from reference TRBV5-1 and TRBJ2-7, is KAGVTQTPRYLIKTRGQQVTLSCSPISGHRSVSWYQQTPGQGLQFLFEYFSETQRNKGNFPGRFSGRQFSNSRSEMNVSTLELGDSALYLCASSLGQGAYNEQYFGPGTRLTVT.

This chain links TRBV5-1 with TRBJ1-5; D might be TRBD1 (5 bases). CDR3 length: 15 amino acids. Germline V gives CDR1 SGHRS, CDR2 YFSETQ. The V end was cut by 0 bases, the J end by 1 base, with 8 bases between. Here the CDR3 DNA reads TGCGCCAGCAGCTTGGGGACACGAAGCAATCAGCCCCAGCATTTT. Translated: CASSLGTRSNQPQHF. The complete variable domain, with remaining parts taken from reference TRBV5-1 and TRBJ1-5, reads KAGVTQTPRYLIKTRGQQVTLSCSPISGHRSVSWYQQTPGQGLQFLFEYFSETQRNKGNFPGRFSGRQFSNSRSEMNVSTLELGDSALYLCASSLGTRSNQPQHFGDGTRLSIL.

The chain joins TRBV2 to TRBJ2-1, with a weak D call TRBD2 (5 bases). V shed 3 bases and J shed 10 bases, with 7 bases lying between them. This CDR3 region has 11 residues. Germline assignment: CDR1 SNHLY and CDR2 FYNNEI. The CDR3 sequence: CASSDEGEQFF. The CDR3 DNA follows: TGTGCCAGCAGTGACGAGGGCGAGCAGTTCTTC.

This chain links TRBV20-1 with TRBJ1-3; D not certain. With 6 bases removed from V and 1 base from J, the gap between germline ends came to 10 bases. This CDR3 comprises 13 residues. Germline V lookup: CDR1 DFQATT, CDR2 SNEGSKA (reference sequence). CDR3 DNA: TGCAGTGCCCCCATTATGTCTGGAAACACCATATATTTT. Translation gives CSAPIMSGNTIYF.

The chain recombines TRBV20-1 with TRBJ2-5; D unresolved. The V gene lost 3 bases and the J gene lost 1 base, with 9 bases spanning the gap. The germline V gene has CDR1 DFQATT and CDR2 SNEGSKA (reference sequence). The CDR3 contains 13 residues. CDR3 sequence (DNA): TGCAGTGCTAGGTACCAGTCCCAAGAGACCCAGTACTTC. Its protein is CSARYQSQETQYF.

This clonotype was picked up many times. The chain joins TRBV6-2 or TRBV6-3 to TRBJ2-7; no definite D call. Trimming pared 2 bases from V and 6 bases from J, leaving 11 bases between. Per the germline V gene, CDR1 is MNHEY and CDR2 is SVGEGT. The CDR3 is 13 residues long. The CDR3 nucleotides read TGTGCCAGCAGTTACGCCCCCACTGGCGAGCAGTACTTC. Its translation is CASSYAPTGEQYF.

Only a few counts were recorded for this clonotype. The CDR3 DNA reads TGCAGTGCTAGCTCGAACACTGAAGCTTTCTTT. Its protein product is CSASSNTEAFF. The chain recombines TRBV20-1 with TRBJ1-1; D remains unclear. V was shortened by 3 bases and J by 1 base, with 3 bases between the two germline ends. The CDR3 consists of 11 residues. CDR1 and CDR2 (germline): DFQATT, SNEGSKA (reference sequence).

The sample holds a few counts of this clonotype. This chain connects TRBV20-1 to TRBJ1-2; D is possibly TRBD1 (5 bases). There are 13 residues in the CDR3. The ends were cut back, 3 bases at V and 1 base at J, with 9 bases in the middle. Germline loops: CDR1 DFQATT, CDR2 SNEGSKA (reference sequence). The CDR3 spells CSASGDFNYGYTF. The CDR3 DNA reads TGCAGTGCTAGTGGGGACTTTAACTATGGCTACACCTTC.

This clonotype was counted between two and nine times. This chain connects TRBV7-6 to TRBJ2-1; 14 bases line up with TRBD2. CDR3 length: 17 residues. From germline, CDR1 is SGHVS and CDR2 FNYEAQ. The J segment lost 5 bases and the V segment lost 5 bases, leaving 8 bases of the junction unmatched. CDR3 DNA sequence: TGTGCCAGCAGCCAGGGGACTAGCGGGAGTTTCCACAATGAGCAGTTCTTC. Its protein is CASSQGTSGSFHNEQFF. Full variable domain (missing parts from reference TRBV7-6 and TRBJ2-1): GAGVSQSPRYKVTKRGQDVALRCDPISGHVSLYWYRQALGQGPEFLTYFNYEAQQDKSGLPNDRFSAERPEGSISTLTIQRTEQRDSAMYRCASSQGTSGSFHNEQFFGPGTRLTVL.